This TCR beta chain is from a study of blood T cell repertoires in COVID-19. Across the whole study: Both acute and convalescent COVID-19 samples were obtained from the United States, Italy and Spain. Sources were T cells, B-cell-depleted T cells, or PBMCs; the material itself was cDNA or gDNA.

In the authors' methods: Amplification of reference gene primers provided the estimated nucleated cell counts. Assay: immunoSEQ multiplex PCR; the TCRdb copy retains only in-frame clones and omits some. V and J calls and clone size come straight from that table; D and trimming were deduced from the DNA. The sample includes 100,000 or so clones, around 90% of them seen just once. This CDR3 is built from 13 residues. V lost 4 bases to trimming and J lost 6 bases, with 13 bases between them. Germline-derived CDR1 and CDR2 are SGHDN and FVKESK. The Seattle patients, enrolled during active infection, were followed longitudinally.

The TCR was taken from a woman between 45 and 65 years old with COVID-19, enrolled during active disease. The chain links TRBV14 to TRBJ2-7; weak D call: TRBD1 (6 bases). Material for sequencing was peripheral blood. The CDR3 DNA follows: TGTGCCAGCAGCCGCGAAAGGGGGTTCGAGCAGTACTTC. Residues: CASSRERGFEQYF.